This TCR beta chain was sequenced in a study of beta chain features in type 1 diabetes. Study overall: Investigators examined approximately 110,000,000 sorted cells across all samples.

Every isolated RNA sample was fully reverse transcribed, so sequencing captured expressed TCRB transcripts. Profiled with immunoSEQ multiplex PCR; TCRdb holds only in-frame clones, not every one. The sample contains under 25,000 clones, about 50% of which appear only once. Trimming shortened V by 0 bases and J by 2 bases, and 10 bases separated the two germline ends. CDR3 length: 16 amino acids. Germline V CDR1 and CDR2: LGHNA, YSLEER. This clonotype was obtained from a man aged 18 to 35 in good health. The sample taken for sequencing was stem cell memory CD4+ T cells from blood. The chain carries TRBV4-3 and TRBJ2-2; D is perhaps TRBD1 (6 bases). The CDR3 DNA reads TGCGCCAGCAGCCAAGATCAGGGGTCAAACACCGGGGAGCTGTTTTTT. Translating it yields CASSQDQGSNTGELFF.